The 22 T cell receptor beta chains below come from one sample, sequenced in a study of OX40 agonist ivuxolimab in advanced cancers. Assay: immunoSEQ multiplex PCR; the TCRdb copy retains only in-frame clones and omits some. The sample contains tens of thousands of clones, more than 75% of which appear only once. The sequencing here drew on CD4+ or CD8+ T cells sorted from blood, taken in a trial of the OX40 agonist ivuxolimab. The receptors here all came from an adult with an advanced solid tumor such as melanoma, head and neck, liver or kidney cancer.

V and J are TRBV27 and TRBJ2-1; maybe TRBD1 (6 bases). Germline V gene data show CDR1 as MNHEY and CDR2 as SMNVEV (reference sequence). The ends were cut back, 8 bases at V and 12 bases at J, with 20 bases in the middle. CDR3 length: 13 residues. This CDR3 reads CASGEDGQIGQFF. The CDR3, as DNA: TGTGCCAGCGGCGAGGATGGACAGATTGGGCAGTTCTTC.

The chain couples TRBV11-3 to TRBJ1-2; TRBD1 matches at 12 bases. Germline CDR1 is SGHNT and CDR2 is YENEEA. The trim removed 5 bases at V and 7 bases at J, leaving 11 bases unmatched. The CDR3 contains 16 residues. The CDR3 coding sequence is TGTGCCAGCAGCCGACTCCGGGACAGGGGGCGCGGTGGCTACACCTTC. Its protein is CASSRLRDRGRGGYTF.

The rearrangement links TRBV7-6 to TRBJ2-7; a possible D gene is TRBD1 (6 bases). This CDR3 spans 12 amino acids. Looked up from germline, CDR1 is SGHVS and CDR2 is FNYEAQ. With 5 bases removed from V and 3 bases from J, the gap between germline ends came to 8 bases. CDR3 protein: CASSQGSYEQYF. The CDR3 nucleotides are TGTGCCAGCAGCCAGGGGAGCTACGAGCAGTACTTC. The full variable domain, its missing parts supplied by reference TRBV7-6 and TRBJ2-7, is GAGVSQSPRYKVTKRGQDVALRCDPISGHVSLYWYRQALGQGPEFLTYFNYEAQQDKSGLPNDRFSAERPEGSISTLTIQRTEQRDSAMYRCASSQGSYEQYFGPGTRLTVT.

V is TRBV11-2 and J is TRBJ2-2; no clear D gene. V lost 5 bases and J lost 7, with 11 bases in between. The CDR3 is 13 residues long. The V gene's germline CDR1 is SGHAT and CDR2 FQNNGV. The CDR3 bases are TGTGCCAGCAGCACGACTGCTGTCGGGGAGCTGTTTTTT. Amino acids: CASSTTAVGELFF.

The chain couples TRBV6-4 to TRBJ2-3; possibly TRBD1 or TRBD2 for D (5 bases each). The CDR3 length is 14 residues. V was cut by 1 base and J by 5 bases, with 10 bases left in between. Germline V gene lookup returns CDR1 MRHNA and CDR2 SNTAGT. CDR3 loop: CASSDWGKGDTQYF. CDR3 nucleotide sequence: TGTGCCAGCAGTGACTGGGGGAAGGGAGATACGCAGTATTTT.

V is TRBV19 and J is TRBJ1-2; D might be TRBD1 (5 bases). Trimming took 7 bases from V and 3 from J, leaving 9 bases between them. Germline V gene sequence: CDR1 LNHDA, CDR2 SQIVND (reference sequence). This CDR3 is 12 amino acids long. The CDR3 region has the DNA TGTGCCAGTAAAGGGACCTACTATGGCTACACCTTC. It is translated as CASKGTYYGYTF. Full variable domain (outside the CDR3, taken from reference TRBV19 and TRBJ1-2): DGGITQSPKYLFRKEGQNVTLSCEQNLNHDAMYWYRQDPGQGLRLIYYSQIVNDFQKGDIAEGYSVSREKKESFPLTVTSAQKNPTAFYLCASKGTYYGYTFGSGTRLTVV.

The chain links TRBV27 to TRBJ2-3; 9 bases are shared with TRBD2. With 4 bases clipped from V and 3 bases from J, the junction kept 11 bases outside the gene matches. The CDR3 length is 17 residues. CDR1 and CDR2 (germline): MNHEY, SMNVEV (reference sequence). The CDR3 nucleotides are TGTGCCAGCAGTTACTCCCTCATAGCGGGAGTGACAGATACGCAGTATTTT. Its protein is CASSYSLIAGVTDTQYF.

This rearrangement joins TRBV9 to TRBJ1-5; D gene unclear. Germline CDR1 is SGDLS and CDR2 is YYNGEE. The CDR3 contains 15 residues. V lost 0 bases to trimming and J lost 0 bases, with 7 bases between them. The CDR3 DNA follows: TGTGCCAGCAGCGTAGACGCCTATAGCAATCAGCCCCAGCATTTT. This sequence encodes CASSVDAYSNQPQHF.

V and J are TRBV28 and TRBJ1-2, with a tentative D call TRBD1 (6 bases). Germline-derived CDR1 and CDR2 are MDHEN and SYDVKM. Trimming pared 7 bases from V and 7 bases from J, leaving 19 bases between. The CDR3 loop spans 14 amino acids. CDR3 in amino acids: CASNRTPGGVGYTF. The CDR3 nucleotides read TGTGCCAGCAACCGAACCCCGGGGGGCGTTGGCTACACCTTC.

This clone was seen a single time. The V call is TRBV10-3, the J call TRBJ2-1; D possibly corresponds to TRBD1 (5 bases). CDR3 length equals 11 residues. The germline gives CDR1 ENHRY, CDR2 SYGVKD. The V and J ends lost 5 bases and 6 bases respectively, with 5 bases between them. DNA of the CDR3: TGTGCCATCAGTCAGGGCAATGAGCAGTTCTTC. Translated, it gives CAISQGNEQFF.

CDR3 DNA sequence: TGTGCCAGCGGACACAGGGATAGCAATCAGCCCCAGCATTTT. It codes for CASGHRDSNQPQHF. The V call is TRBV2, the J call TRBJ1-5; D possibly corresponds to TRBD1 (6 bases). V was clipped by 8 bases and J by 0 bases, with 11 bases between them. The CDR3 contains 14 residues. Germline lookup yields CDR1 SNHLY and CDR2 FYNNEI.

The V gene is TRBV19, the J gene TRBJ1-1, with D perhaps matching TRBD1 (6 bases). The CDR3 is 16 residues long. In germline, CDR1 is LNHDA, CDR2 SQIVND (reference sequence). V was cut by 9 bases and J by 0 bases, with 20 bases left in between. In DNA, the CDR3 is TGTGCCAGCGATGCGGGGGCAGGGGTCTTGAACACTGAAGCTTTCTTT. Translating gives CASDAGAGVLNTEAFF. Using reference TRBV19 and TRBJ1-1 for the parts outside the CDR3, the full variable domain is DGGITQSPKYLFRKEGQNVTLSCEQNLNHDAMYWYRQDPGQGLRLIYYSQIVNDFQKGDIAEGYSVSREKKESFPLTVTSAQKNPTAFYLCASDAGAGVLNTEAFFGQGTRLTVV.

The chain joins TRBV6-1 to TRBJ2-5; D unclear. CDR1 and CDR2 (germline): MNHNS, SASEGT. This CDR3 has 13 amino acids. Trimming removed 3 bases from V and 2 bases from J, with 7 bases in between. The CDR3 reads CASSDNRQETQYF. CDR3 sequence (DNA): TGTGCCAGCAGTGATAACAGACAAGAGACCCAGTACTTC.

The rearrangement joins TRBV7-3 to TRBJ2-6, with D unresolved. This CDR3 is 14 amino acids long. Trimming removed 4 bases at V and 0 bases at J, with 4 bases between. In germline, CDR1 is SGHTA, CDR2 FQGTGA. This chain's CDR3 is CASSSNSGANVLTF. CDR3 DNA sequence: TGTGCCAGCAGCTCCAACTCTGGGGCCAACGTCCTGACTTTC.

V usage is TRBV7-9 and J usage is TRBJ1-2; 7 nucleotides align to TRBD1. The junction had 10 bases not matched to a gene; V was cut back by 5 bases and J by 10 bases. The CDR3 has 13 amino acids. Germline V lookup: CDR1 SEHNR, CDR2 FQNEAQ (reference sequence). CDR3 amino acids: CASSLGQESAYTF. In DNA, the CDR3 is TGTGCCAGCAGCCTCGGACAGGAGTCGGCCTACACCTTC. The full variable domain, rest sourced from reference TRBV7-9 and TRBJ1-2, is DTGVSQNPRHKITKRGQNVTFRCDPISEHNRLYWYRQTLGQGPEFLTYFQNEAQLEKSRLLSDRFSAERPKGSFSTLEIQRTEQGDSAMYLCASSLGQESAYTFGSGTRLTVV.

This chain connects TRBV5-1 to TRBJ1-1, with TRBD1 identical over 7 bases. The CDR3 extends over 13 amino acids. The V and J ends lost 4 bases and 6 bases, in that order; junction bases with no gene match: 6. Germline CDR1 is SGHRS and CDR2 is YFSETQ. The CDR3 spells CASSQDRASEAFF. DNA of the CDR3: TGCGCCAGCAGCCAAGACAGGGCTTCTGAAGCTTTCTTT.

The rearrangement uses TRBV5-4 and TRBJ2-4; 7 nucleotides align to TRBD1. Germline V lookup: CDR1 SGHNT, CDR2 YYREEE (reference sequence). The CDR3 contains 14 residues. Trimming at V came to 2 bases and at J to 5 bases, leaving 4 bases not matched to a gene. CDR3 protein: CASSFVGTENIQYF. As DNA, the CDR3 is TGTGCCAGCAGCTTTGTCGGGACAGAAAACATTCAGTACTTC.

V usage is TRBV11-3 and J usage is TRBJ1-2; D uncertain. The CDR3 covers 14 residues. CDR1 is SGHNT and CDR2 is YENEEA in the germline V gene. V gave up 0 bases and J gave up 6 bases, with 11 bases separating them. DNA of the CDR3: TGTGCCAGCAGCTTAGATGGAGGGCGGGATGGCTACACCTTC. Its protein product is CASSLDGGRDGYTF.

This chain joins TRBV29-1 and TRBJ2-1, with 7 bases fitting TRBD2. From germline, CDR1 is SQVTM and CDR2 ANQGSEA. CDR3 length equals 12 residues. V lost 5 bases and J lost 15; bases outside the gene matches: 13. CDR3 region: CSVYASGPPGFF. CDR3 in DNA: TGCAGCGTTTACGCTAGCGGCCCCCCGGGGTTCTTC.

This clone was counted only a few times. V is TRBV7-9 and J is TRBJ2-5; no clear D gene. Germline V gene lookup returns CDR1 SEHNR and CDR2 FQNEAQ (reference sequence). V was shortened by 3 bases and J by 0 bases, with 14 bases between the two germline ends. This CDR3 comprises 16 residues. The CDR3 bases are TGTGCCAGCAGCTTTGGTCAGGAGATGTACCAAGAGACCCAGTACTTC. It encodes CASSFGQEMYQETQYF.

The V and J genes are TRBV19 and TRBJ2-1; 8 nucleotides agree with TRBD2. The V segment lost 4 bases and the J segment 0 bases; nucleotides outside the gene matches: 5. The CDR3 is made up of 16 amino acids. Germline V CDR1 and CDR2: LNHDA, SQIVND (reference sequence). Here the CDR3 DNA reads TGTGCCAGTAGTACGGTCAGCGGGAGCTCCTACAATGAGCAGTTCTTC. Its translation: CASSTVSGSSYNEQFF.

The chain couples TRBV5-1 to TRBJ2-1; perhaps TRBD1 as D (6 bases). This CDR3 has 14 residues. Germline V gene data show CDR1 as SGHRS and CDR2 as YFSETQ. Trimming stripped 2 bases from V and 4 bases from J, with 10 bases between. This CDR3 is CASSFGQPYNEQFF. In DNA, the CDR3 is TGCGCCAGCAGCTTCGGACAGCCTTACAATGAGCAGTTCTTC.